This T cell receptor (beta chain) is drawn from a study of shared clonotypes between healthy human individuals. General study points: The authors sampled blood alone, and tissue repertoires likely differ. Donors were few, which limited the genetic and exposure-history diversity represented.

Concerning this clone itself: The antigen is not known.

Naive CD8 cells lacked CD45RO and underwent positive selection for CCR7, leaving out terminally differentiated effector memory CD45RA+ cells. Germline V gives CDR1 LNHNV, CDR2 YYDKDF (reference sequence). Trimming took off 2 bases at V and 7 bases at J, with 11 bases between the two ends. The CDR3 totals 13 residues. Some clones are missing from TCRdb's copy, which holds only in-frame ones; the method was immunoSEQ multiplex PCR. The sample records 550,000 to 650,000 clones, roughly 96% being singletons. Sequenced input: naive CD8+ T cells sorted from blood. V gene TRBV15 combines with J gene TRBJ1-1; maybe TRBD1 (6 bases). The TCR comes from a woman aged 30 to 39 in good health. CDR3 DNA: TGTGCCACCAGCAGACGCCGGGACATTGAAGCTTTCTTT. This encodes CATSRRRDIEAFF.